The 23 T cell receptor beta chains below were found in one sample sequenced in a study of OX40 agonist ivuxolimab in advanced cancers. The method was immunoSEQ multiplex PCR; TCRdb's version includes in-frame clones alone and lacks a portion of them. The data hold roughly 50,000 clones, with 75% to 90% observed a single time. This specimen consisted of CD4+ or CD8+ T cells sorted from blood, obtained in a trial of the OX40 agonist ivuxolimab. The receptors were gathered from an adult with an advanced solid tumor such as melanoma, head and neck, liver or kidney cancer.

The rearrangement links TRBV2 to TRBJ2-5, with 7 bases identical to TRBD2. Looked up from germline, CDR1 is SNHLY and CDR2 is FYNNEI. The length of the CDR3 is 15 residues. After removal of 3 bases from V and 4 bases from J, the junction contained 8 bases not matched to a gene. The CDR3 coding sequence is TGTGCCAGCAGTGATCTATTGGGGGGGTCAGAGACCCAGTACTTC. Translating gives CASSDLLGGSETQYF.

The V call is TRBV5-1, the J call TRBJ2-7; D gene uncertain. Trimming removed 0 bases from V and 2 bases from J, with 9 bases in between. In germline, CDR1 is SGHRS, CDR2 YFSETQ. CDR3 size: 14 residues. This chain's CDR3 is CASSLADTAYEQYF. In nucleotides, the CDR3 is TGCGCCAGCAGCTTGGCTGACACCGCCTACGAGCAGTACTTC.

This clone was seen a few times. J is TRBJ1-1 and V is TRBV7-2; D might be TRBD1 (5 bases). Germline V gene lookup returns CDR1 SGHTA and CDR2 FQGNSA. The CDR3 has 14 residues. The ends were cut back, 3 bases at V and 1 base at J, with 9 bases in the middle. The CDR3 DNA reads as TGTGCCAGCAGCTTCTCCAGGGAGAACACTGAAGCTTTCTTT. It yields the protein CASSFSRENTEAFF.

The rearrangement links TRBV9 to TRBJ1-3; D is unclear. V dropped 3 bases and J dropped 1 base, with 14 bases sitting between them. CDR1 SGDLS and CDR2 YYNGEE come from the germline V gene. This CDR3 is built from 16 residues. The CDR3 region has the DNA TGTGCCAGCAGCGCACGGTTCCAAGCTTCTGGAAACACCATATATTTT. Translating it yields CASSARFQASGNTIYF.

This clone has only a few counts. The genes are TRBV4-1 and TRBJ2-1, with D possibly TRBD2 on 6 matching bases. Germline V lookup: CDR1 MGHRA, CDR2 YSYEKL. V lost 0 bases, J lost 5 bases, and 14 bases lay in between. This CDR3 region has 16 residues. Here the CDR3 DNA reads TGCGCCAGCAGCCAAGATGCCGGGAGAGTGGACAATGAGCAGTTCTTC. Translated: CASSQDAGRVDNEQFF.

The rearrangement uses TRBV18 and TRBJ1-6; D is perhaps TRBD1 (5 bases). The CDR3 is made up of 17 amino acids. Trimming stripped 3 bases from V and 2 bases from J, with 14 bases between. Germline loops: CDR1 KGHSH, CDR2 LQKENI. The CDR3 DNA follows: TGTGCCAGCTCACCGGGACGGTCTGACGCCTATAATTCACCCCTCCACTTT. As protein: CASSPGRSDAYNSPLHF.

This chain connects TRBV2 to TRBJ2-5; 11 bases are a match to TRBD2. Per germline, CDR1 SNHLY and CDR2 FYNNEI. With 8 bases clipped from V and 2 bases from J, the junction kept 7 bases outside the gene matches. The CDR3 runs 15 residues. This CDR3 reads CASAKTSGAQETQYF. CDR3 coding DNA: TGTGCCAGCGCAAAGACTAGCGGGGCACAAGAGACCCAGTACTTC.

J is TRBJ1-2 and V is TRBV7-9, with unresolved D. The V and J ends lost 2 bases and 2 bases respectively, with 21 bases between them. Per the germline V gene, CDR1 is SEHNR and CDR2 is FQNEAQ (reference sequence). The CDR3 is made up of 18 amino acids. CDR3 loop: CASSLSVFGLQRNYGYTF. The CDR3 nucleotides are TGTGCCAGCAGCTTAAGTGTTTTTGGGCTCCAAAGGAACTATGGCTACACCTTC.

This clone came up a few times. Other DNA sequences in the same sample also yield this CDR3. This chain joins TRBV18 and TRBJ2-2; unclear D gene. V dropped 1 base and J dropped 5 bases, with 8 bases sitting between them. CDR3 length equals 14 residues. Germline CDR1 is KGHSH and CDR2 is LQKENI. DNA for the CDR3: TGTGCCAGCTCACCACAGGCTTCTACCGGGGAGCTGTTTTTT. It translates to CASSPQASTGELFF.

The chain has TRBV2 and TRBJ1-1, with 12 positions matching TRBD1. The CDR3 has 14 amino acids. Germline V gene lookup returns CDR1 SNHLY and CDR2 FYNNEI. The V gene end was trimmed by 6 bases and the J gene end by 6 bases; junction bases not matched to a gene: 5. For the CDR3, the DNA is TGTGCCAGCAGCGCCGGGACAGGGGGCCCTGAAGCTTTCTTT. This encodes CASSAGTGGPEAFF. Full variable domain (rest looked up from reference TRBV2 and TRBJ1-1): EPEVTQTPSHQVTQMGQEVILRCVPISNHLYFYWYRQILGQKVEFLVSFYNNEISEKSEIFDDQFSVERPDGSNFTLKIRSTKLEDSAMYFCASSAGTGGPEAFFGQGTRLTVV.

The J gene is TRBJ2-3, the V gene TRBV7-2; D uncertain. Germline values: CDR1 SGHTA, CDR2 FQGNSA. Trimming cost V 4 bases and J 0 bases, with 11 bases left between them. This CDR3 region has 15 residues. The CDR3 nucleotides read TGTGCCAGCAGCTCTGGTAGTGTCAGCACAGATACGCAGTATTTT. Translated, it gives CASSSGSVSTDTQYF.

The chain couples TRBV7-8 to TRBJ2-5; D possibly matches TRBD1 or TRBD2 (5 bases each). The germline V gene encodes CDR1 SGHVS and CDR2 FQNEAQ. The CDR3 runs to 13 residues. Trimming cost V 4 bases and J 11 bases, with 17 bases left between them. CDR3 nucleotide sequence: TGTGCCAGCAGCTCGGGGCCCTGGAAGGAGCAGTACTTC. Its protein is CASSSGPWKEQYF.

The CDR3 is CASGRIRNEKLFF. The CDR3 region has the DNA TGTGCCAGCGGGCGGATCCGTAATGAAAAACTGTTTTTT. This chain links TRBV28 with TRBJ1-4; D uncertain. CDR1 MDHEN and CDR2 SYDVKM come from the germline V gene. This CDR3 comprises 13 residues. With 8 bases removed from V and 4 bases from J, the gap between germline ends came to 11 bases.

The chain links TRBV6-5 to TRBJ2-3; 8 positions agree with TRBD2. CDR1 and CDR2 from the germline V gene are MNHEY and SVGAGI. The CDR3 has 16 residues. V gave up 2 bases and J gave up 3 bases; unmatched junction bases: 7. In DNA form, the CDR3 reads TGTGCCAGCAGTTACCGAGCGGGGGTTGGTACAGATACGCAGTATTTT. Translated, it gives CASSYRAGVGTDTQYF.

The CDR3 sequence is CASDPQGNNEQFF. The CDR3 DNA sequence: TGTGCCAGCGATCCCCAGGGGAACAATGAGCAGTTCTTC. V and J are TRBV2 and TRBJ2-1, with D perhaps TRBD1 (6 bases). The ends were cut back, 8 bases at V and 5 bases at J, with 13 bases in the middle. This CDR3 comprises 13 residues. The germline gives CDR1 SNHLY, CDR2 FYNNEI.

In this sample, this clone turned up once. The chain joins TRBV5-1 to TRBJ1-3; D not certain. CDR1 and CDR2 from the germline V gene are SGHRS and YFSETQ. The CDR3 contains 15 residues. Trimming stripped 0 bases from V and 0 bases from J, with 7 bases between. CDR3 sequence (DNA): TGCGCCAGCAGCTTGGTTGGAGACTCTGGAAACACCATATATTTT. Translated: CASSLVGDSGNTIYF.

The rearrangement uses TRBV5-4 and TRBJ2-3, with 10 bases aligning to TRBD1. This CDR3 contains 16 residues. Germline V gives CDR1 SGHNT, CDR2 YYREEE (reference sequence). V trimming: 4 bases; J trimming: 4 bases; junction bases outside the gene matches: 9. The CDR3, as DNA: TGTGCCAGCAGCCGACGGGACAGGGGTGTCGCAGATACGCAGTATTTT. It translates to CASSRRDRGVADTQYF.

The chain employs TRBV18 and TRBJ1-1; unclear D gene. V gave up 1 base and J gave up 1 base, with 7 bases separating them. The CDR3 loop spans 14 amino acids. Per the germline V gene, CDR1 is KGHSH and CDR2 is LQKENI. CDR3: CASSPLGPNTEAFF. The CDR3 nucleotides read TGTGCCAGCTCACCACTCGGCCCGAACACTGAAGCTTTCTTT.

This chain connects TRBV7-2 to TRBJ2-7, with 11 bases matching TRBD2. Trimming cost V 2 bases and J 7 bases; bases outside gene matches: 4. Germline loops: CDR1 SGHTA, CDR2 FQGNSA. The CDR3 is 14 residues long. The CDR3 DNA follows: TGTGCCAGCAGCTTACTAGCGGGAGGTCGAGAGCAGTACTTC. Its translation: CASSLLAGGREQYF.

There are a few counts of this clone. The rearrangement links TRBV21-1 to TRBJ1-5. TRBV21-1 is annotated as a pseudogene. The CDR3 loop spans 17 amino acids. The CDR3 sequence is CASSKGAGTVTNQPQHF. The CDR3, as DNA: TGTGCCAGCAGCAAAGGGGCCGGGACGGTCACCAATCAGCCCCAGCATTTT.

The chain is built from TRBV7-8 and TRBJ1-5, with TRBD1 identical over 8 bases. V lost 5 bases, J lost 9 bases, and 9 bases stayed unmatched. This CDR3 region has 14 residues. Looked up from germline, CDR1 is SGHVS and CDR2 is FQNEAQ. The CDR3: CASSPRTGNWPQHF. CDR3 nucleotides: TGTGCCAGCAGCCCCCGGACAGGGAATTGGCCCCAGCATTTT.

The chain uses TRBV5-1 and TRBJ1-2, with D uncertain. With 1 base removed from V and 2 bases from J, the gap between germline ends came to 9 bases. Germline V gene data show CDR1 as SGHRS and CDR2 as YFSETQ. CDR3 length equals 14 residues. CDR3 in amino acids: CASSLFAENYGYTF. CDR3 bases: TGCGCCAGCAGCTTGTTTGCGGAGAACTATGGCTACACCTTC.

This chain links TRBV2 with TRBJ2-3; D gene ambiguous. CDR1 is SNHLY, CDR2 FYNNEI, per germline. Trimming took off 2 bases at V and 4 bases at J, with 7 bases between the two ends. CDR3 length: 13 residues. The CDR3 DNA is TGTGCCAGCAGTGAATCCCCAGCAGATACGCAGTATTTT. It specifies CASSESPADTQYF.